Each of the 16 T cell receptor beta chains below was sequenced from the same sample in a study of CD8 T cells in ankylosing spondylitis. TCRdb reprocessed the 5' RACE reads via MiXCR and lists one record per CDR3 protein. The repertoire holds roughly 36,000 distinct CDR3 sequences, 12% to 15% seen once, with roughly 36% in the top ten. Sample: blood. These receptors all come from a male donor with ankylosing spondylitis or in good health (not recorded which).

This chain connects TRBV6-1 to TRBJ2-1; D not certain. The germline gives CDR1 MNHNS, CDR2 SASEGT. V shed 3 bases and J shed 6 bases, with 6 bases lying between them. The CDR3 consists of 12 residues. The CDR3, as DNA: TGTGCCAGCAGTGACAGAGTCAATGAGCAGTTCTTC. This codes for CASSDRVNEQFF.

The chain is built from TRBV28 and TRBJ2-3; 7 bases are shared with TRBD2. Germline assignment: CDR1 MDHEN and CDR2 SYDVKM. V was clipped by 6 bases and J by 15 bases; unmatched bases: 15. There are 13 residues in the CDR3. The CDR3 sequence is CASSKLGTKSLYF. As DNA, the CDR3 is TGTGCCAGCAGCAAACTAGGGACTAAGTCATTATATTTT.

This chain connects TRBV15 to TRBJ1-1, with D perhaps matching TRBD1 (5 bases). Per the germline V gene, CDR1 is LNHNV and CDR2 is YYDKDF (reference sequence). This CDR3 spans 12 amino acids. The V gene lost 5 bases and the J gene lost 5 bases, with 9 bases spanning the gap. CDR3 region: CATSEAGTEAFF. The CDR3 coding sequence is TGTGCCACCAGCGAAGCAGGGACTGAAGCTTTCTTT.

This clonotype has a handful of counts. The chain couples TRBV4-2 to TRBJ2-2; D tentatively reads TRBD1 or TRBD2 (6 bases each). V was pared by 0 bases and J by 6 bases, with 11 bases between. Germline V gives CDR1 LGHNA, CDR2 YNFKEQ. The CDR3 runs to 15 residues. Here the CDR3 DNA reads TGTGCCAGCAGCCAAGATGATGGGGGGCCCGGGGAGCTGTTTTTT. This sequence encodes CASSQDDGGPGELFF.

The chain couples TRBV28 to TRBJ2-7; tentatively, D is TRBD1 (6 bases). This CDR3 has 12 amino acids. Trimming cost V 4 bases and J 9 bases, with 13 bases left between them. Germline-derived CDR1 and CDR2 are MDHEN and SYDVKM. CDR3 nucleotide sequence: TGTGCCAGCAGTTCCGGGACAACTAGGCAGTACGTC. Translation: CASSSGTTRQYV.

There are a few counts of this clonotype. V gene TRBV6-5 combines with J gene TRBJ2-5; no clear D gene. CDR1 and CDR2 (germline): MNHEY, SVGAGI. The CDR3 consists of 13 residues. Trimming removed 8 bases at V and 0 bases at J, with 10 bases between. CDR3 DNA: TGTGCCAGCCAACCCTTGTACCAAGAGACCCAGTACTTC. The encoded protein is CASQPLYQETQYF.

The chain employs TRBV9 and TRBJ2-1, with D possibly called TRBD1 or TRBD2 (5 bases each). Trimming left V 8 bases short and J 3 bases short, with 9 bases between. Germline V gives CDR1 SGDLS, CDR2 YYNGEE. CDR3 length: 12 amino acids. Here the CDR3 reads CASGAGYNEQFF. CDR3 coding DNA: TGTGCCAGTGGGGCGGGCTACAATGAGCAGTTCTTC.

This clonotype was counted only a few times. The J gene is TRBJ2-1, the V gene TRBV2, with a tentative D call TRBD2 (5 bases). Between the trimmed V and J ends, which lost 8 bases and 7 bases, there was a span of 6 bases. This CDR3 is 10 amino acids long. The germline gives CDR1 SNHLY, CDR2 FYNNEI. The CDR3 reads CASEGNEQFF. In nucleotides, the CDR3 is TGTGCCAGCGAGGGAAATGAGCAGTTCTTC.

This clonotype was detected a few times. The chain employs TRBV5-1 and TRBJ2-3; D is possibly TRBD1 (5 bases). Between the trimmed V and J ends, which lost 0 bases and 0 bases, there was a span of 8 bases. The CDR3 consists of 15 residues. Germline V gene sequence: CDR1 SGHRS, CDR2 YFSETQ. In DNA form, the CDR3 reads TGCGCCAGCAGCTTGGACGGACAAAGCACAGATACGCAGTATTTT. This gives the protein CASSLDGQSTDTQYF.

The J gene is TRBJ1-4, the V gene TRBV16, with 7 bases fitting TRBD1. The CDR3 contains 14 residues. V lost 7 bases, J lost 2 bases, and 4 bases stayed unmatched. Germline CDR1 KGHSY, CDR2 FQNENV. CDR3 sequence reads: CASTPRGTNEKLFF. CDR3 coding DNA: TGTGCCAGCACCCCCAGGGGGACTAATGAAAAACTGTTTTTT.

The rearrangement links TRBV19 to TRBJ1-5; possible D gene TRBD1, 5 bases. Germline CDR1 and CDR2: LNHDA and SQIVND (reference sequence). The V gene lost 3 bases and the J gene lost 2 bases, with 14 bases spanning the gap. The CDR3 length is 16 residues. The CDR3: CASSMAGQGGNQPQHF. CDR3 in DNA: TGTGCCAGTAGTATGGCAGGCCAGGGAGGCAATCAGCCCCAGCATTTT.

This clonotype has a handful of counts. The chain links TRBV12-3 or TRBV12-4 to TRBJ2-1, with 7 bases fitting TRBD2. The V segment lost 3 bases and the J segment 6 bases; nucleotides outside the gene matches: 8. The CDR3 consists of 15 residues. The DNA for the CDR3 is TGTGCCAGCAGTTTTACTAGCGCAATCATCAATGAGCAGTTCTTC. It encodes CASSFTSAIINEQFF.

This clonotype has a handful of counts. The gene calls are TRBV27 and TRBJ2-2; the match to TRBD2 covers 9 bases. The CDR3 consists of 16 residues. V lost 6 bases to trimming and J lost 5 bases; unmatched junction nucleotides: 10. CDR1 is MNHEY, CDR2 SMNVEV, per germline (reference sequence). The CDR3 region is CASSFTSSGATGELFF. CDR3 DNA sequence: TGTGCCAGCAGCTTCACCTCTAGCGGGGCTACCGGGGAGCTGTTTTTT.

This clonotype was observed at least ten times. The chain employs TRBV7-2 and TRBJ2-3; 9 positions agree with TRBD2. Trimming at V came to 4 bases and at J to 1 base, leaving 3 bases not matched to a gene. Germline values: CDR1 SGHTA, CDR2 FQGNSA. This CDR3 region has 15 residues. The CDR3 protein is CASSYSGRGTDTQYF. CDR3 nucleotide sequence: TGTGCCAGCAGCTATAGCGGGAGAGGCACAGATACGCAGTATTTT.

In this sample, this clonotype turned up a few times. This chain joins TRBV2 and TRBJ2-5, with TRBD1 as a possible D gene (5 bases). Trimming left V 8 bases short and J 1 base short, with 8 bases between. Germline V CDR1 and CDR2: SNHLY, FYNNEI. This CDR3 is built from 12 residues. CDR3 sequence reads: CASAQVQETQYF. In DNA form, the CDR3 reads TGTGCCAGCGCACAGGTCCAAGAGACCCAGTACTTC.

The chain is built from TRBV20-1 and TRBJ1-4; TRBD1 is a possible D gene (5 bases). CDR3 length equals 12 residues. Germline CDR1 and CDR2: DFQATT and SNEGSKA (reference sequence). Trimming took 4 bases from V and 3 from J, leaving 6 bases between them. CDR3 nucleotides: TGCAGTGCTACAGGGTCTAATGAAAAACTGTTTTTT. Its protein product is CSATGSNEKLFF.